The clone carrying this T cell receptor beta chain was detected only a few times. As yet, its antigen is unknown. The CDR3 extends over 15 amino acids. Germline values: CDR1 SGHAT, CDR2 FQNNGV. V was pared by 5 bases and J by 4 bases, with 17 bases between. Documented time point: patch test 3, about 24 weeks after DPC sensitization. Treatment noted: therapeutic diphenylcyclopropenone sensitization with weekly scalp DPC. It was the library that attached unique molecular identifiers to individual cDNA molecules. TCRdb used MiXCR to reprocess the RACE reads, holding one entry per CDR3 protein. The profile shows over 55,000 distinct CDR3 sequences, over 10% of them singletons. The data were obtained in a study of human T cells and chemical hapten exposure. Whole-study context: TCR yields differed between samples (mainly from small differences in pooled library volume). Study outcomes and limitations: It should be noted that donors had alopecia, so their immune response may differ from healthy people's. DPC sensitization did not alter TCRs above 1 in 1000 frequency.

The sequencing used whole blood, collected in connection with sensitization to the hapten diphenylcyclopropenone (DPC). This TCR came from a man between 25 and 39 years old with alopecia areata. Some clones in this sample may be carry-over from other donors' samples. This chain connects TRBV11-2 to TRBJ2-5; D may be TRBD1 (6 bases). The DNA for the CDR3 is TGTGCCAGCAGCCGTTTTAGGACAGCGGCAGAGACCCAGTACTTC. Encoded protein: CASSRFRTAAETQYF.